This is a list of T cell receptor beta chains from one sample in a study of T cells in Graves' hyperthyroidism and ophthalmopathy. TCRdb re-derived calls from the multiplex PCR reads in MiXCR, one entry per CDR3 protein. Here the sample spans under 650,000 distinct CDR3 sequences, around 16% being singletons. Source material: blood. Receptors originate from a woman aged 30 to 39 with Graves' hyperthyroidism. Each CDR3 is given with its conserved first and last residue. A D gene is named only where the DNA matches it firmly. Only some rows state a clone size, as once, few, many or a class for expanded clones.

V gene: TRBV24-1; D gene: TRBD2; clone size: .; J gene: TRBJ2-1; CDR3 protein: CATTSGRARDEQFF; CDR3 DNA: TGTGCCACCACTAGCGGGAGGGCCCGGGATGAGCAGTTCTTC
V gene: TRBV5-1; D gene: TRBD1; clone size: few; J gene: TRBJ2-7; CDR3 protein: CASSSAPGQGYEQYF; CDR3 DNA: TGCGCCAGCAGCTCAGCCCCGGGACAGGGCTACGAGCAGTACTTC
V gene: TRBV11-3; D gene: TRBD2; clone size: .; J gene: TRBJ2-1; CDR3 protein: CASSLVVGLASSSYNEQFF; CDR3 DNA: TGTGCCAGCAGCTTGGTTGTGGGACTAGCGTCGAGCTCCTACAATGAGCAGTTCTTC
V gene: TRBV5-6; D gene: .; clone size: few; J gene: TRBJ2-1; CDR3 protein: CASSLGLQTGGEQFF; CDR3 DNA: TGTGCCAGCAGCTTAGGACTCCAAACTGGGGGCGAGCAGTTCTTC
V gene: TRBV29-1; D gene: .; clone size: .; J gene: TRBJ2-3; CDR3 protein: CSARTDTQYF; CDR3 DNA: TGCAGCGCACGGACAGATACGCAGTATTTT
V gene: TRBV19; D gene: .; clone size: .; J gene: TRBJ1-1; CDR3 protein: CASSSRTELGTEAFF; CDR3 DNA: TGTGCCAGTAGTTCCAGGACAGAGTTGGGCACTGAAGCTTTCTTT
V gene: TRBV30; D gene: .; clone size: many; J gene: TRBJ2-5; CDR3 protein: CAWTSGWETQYF; CDR3 DNA: TGTGCCTGGACGAGCGGGTGGGAGACCCAGTACTTC
V gene: TRBV9; D gene: .; clone size: few; J gene: TRBJ1-1; CDR3 protein: CASSGFRTVGNTEAFF; CDR3 DNA: TGTGCCAGCAGCGGGTTCCGGACTGTGGGGAACACTGAAGCTTTCTTT
V gene: TRBV9; D gene: TRBD2; clone size: .; J gene: TRBJ2-1; CDR3 protein: CASRSGTSGRINEQFF; CDR3 DNA: TGTGCCAGCAGGTCAGGGACTAGCGGGAGGATAAATGAGCAGTTCTTC
V gene: TRBV5-6; D gene: .; clone size: many; J gene: TRBJ1-1; CDR3 protein: CASSLEPRVTEAFF; CDR3 DNA: TGTGCCAGCAGCTTGGAGCCGAGGGTTACTGAAGCTTTCTTT
V gene: TRBV28; D gene: TRBD2; clone size: many; J gene: TRBJ2-1; CDR3 protein: CASSFGRSEQFF; CDR3 DNA: TGTGCCAGCAGTTTCGGGAGGTCTGAGCAGTTCTTC
V gene: TRBV18; D gene: .; clone size: .; J gene: TRBJ1-1; CDR3 protein: CASSFEEGPVTEAFF; CDR3 DNA: TGTGCCAGCTCCTTCGAGGAGGGGCCGGTCACTGAAGCTTTCTTT
V gene: TRBV5-1; D gene: TRBD2; clone size: many; J gene: TRBJ2-1; CDR3 protein: CASSYKREYYNEQFF; CDR3 DNA: TGCGCCAGCAGCTATAAGCGGGAATATTACAATGAGCAGTTCTTC
V gene: TRBV29-1; D gene: .; clone size: .; J gene: TRBJ2-7; CDR3 protein: CSVADYEQYF; CDR3 DNA: TGCAGCGTTGCCGATTACGAGCAGTACTTC
V gene: TRBV11-3; D gene: TRBD2; clone size: .; J gene: TRBJ2-5; CDR3 protein: CASSSLAGGRETQYF; CDR3 DNA: TGTGCCAGCAGCTCGCTAGCGGGAGGGCGAGAGACCCAGTACTTC
V gene: TRBV7-8; D gene: .; clone size: .; J gene: TRBJ2-7; CDR3 protein: CASSTLARTDLEQYF; CDR3 DNA: TGTGCCAGCAGCACCCTAGCCCGGACGGACCTGGAGCAGTACTTC
V gene: TRBV28; D gene: TRBD1; clone size: many; J gene: TRBJ2-5; CDR3 protein: CASSTMLGQGYRFQTQYF; CDR3 DNA: TGTGCCAGCAGCACTATGCTGGGACAGGGTTACAGATTCCAGACCCAGTACTTC
V gene: TRBV28; D gene: .; clone size: many; J gene: TRBJ1-2; CDR3 protein: CASSRPGEFHGYTF; CDR3 DNA: TGTGCCAGCAGTCGCCCTGGGGAATTTCATGGCTACACCTTC
V gene: TRBV7-9; D gene: .; clone size: many; J gene: TRBJ1-1; CDR3 protein: CASSFPAFTEAFF; CDR3 DNA: TGTGCCAGCAGCTTCCCGGCCTTTACTGAAGCTTTCTTT
V gene: TRBV6-2/TRBV6-3; D gene: .; clone size: many; J gene: TRBJ2-3; CDR3 protein: CASTPRDTDTQYF; CDR3 DNA: TGTGCCAGCACCCCCCGAGACACAGATACGCAGTATTTT
V gene: TRBV28; D gene: .; clone size: many; J gene: TRBJ1-2; CDR3 protein: CASSLLTSSGDGYTF; CDR3 DNA: TGTGCCAGCAGCCTACTAACATCAAGCGGGGATGGCTACACCTTC
V gene: TRBV29-1; D gene: TRBD1; clone size: .; J gene: TRBJ2-7; CDR3 protein: CSVVGGTGSSYEQYF; CDR3 DNA: TGCAGCGTTGTGGGTGGGACAGGGAGCTCCTACGAGCAGTACTTC
V gene: TRBV18; D gene: .; clone size: .; J gene: TRBJ1-5; CDR3 protein: CASSPHGAADNQPQHF; CDR3 DNA: TGTGCCAGCTCACCACATGGGGCGGCCGACAATCAGCCCCAGCATTTT
V gene: TRBV28; D gene: .; clone size: .; J gene: TRBJ1-1; CDR3 protein: CASSLYPGIYSEAFF; CDR3 DNA: TGTGCCAGCAGTTTATATCCAGGTATATACAGTGAAGCTTTCTTT
V gene: TRBV7-9; D gene: .; clone size: .; J gene: TRBJ2-7; CDR3 protein: CASSPEGAYEQYF; CDR3 DNA: TGTGCCAGCAGCCCGGAGGGGGCCTACGAGCAGTACTTC
V gene: TRBV25-1; D gene: .; clone size: few; J gene: TRBJ2-2; CDR3 protein: CASSERFGELFF; CDR3 DNA: TGTGCCAGCAGTGAAAGATTCGGCGAGCTGTTTTTT
V gene: TRBV9; D gene: .; clone size: few; J gene: TRBJ2-2; CDR3 protein: CASSVVTFGELFF; CDR3 DNA: TGTGCCAGCAGCGTAGTAACTTTCGGGGAGCTGTTTTTT
V gene: TRBV7-8; D gene: .; clone size: many; J gene: TRBJ1-2; CDR3 protein: CASSLTGQWGYTF; CDR3 DNA: TGTGCCAGCAGTCTGACAGGACAGTGGGGCTACACCTTC
V gene: TRBV7-9; D gene: .; clone size: many; J gene: TRBJ1-4; CDR3 protein: CASSLTVAEKLFF; CDR3 DNA: TGTGCCAGCAGCTTAACGGTAGCTGAAAAACTGTTTTTT
V gene: TRBV7-9; D gene: .; clone size: .; J gene: TRBJ2-1; CDR3 protein: CASSLLGIANEQFF; CDR3 DNA: TGTGCCAGCAGCTTATTGGGGATAGCAAATGAGCAGTTCTTC
V gene: TRBV5-6; D gene: .; clone size: many; J gene: TRBJ2-7; CDR3 protein: CASSLQGMPPYEQYF; CDR3 DNA: TGTGCCAGCAGCTTACAGGGTATGCCTCCCTACGAGCAGTACTTC
V gene: TRBV7-2; D gene: TRBD2; clone size: many; J gene: TRBJ2-7; CDR3 protein: CASGGRATRQYF; CDR3 DNA: TGTGCCAGCGGCGGGAGGGCGACGAGGCAGTACTTC
V gene: TRBV7-3; D gene: TRBD1; clone size: few; J gene: TRBJ2-2; CDR3 protein: CASTDREASTGELFF; CDR3 DNA: TGTGCCAGCACCGACAGGGAAGCAAGCACCGGGGAGCTGTTTTTT
V gene: TRBV30; D gene: .; clone size: many; J gene: TRBJ1-5; CDR3 protein: CAWSTGNQPQHF; CDR3 DNA: TGTGCCTGGAGTACGGGAAATCAGCCCCAGCATTTT
V gene: TRBV5-5; D gene: TRBD2; clone size: few; J gene: TRBJ2-5; CDR3 protein: CASSLGGGSQETQYF; CDR3 DNA: TGTGCCAGCAGCTTGGGTGGCGGGAGCCAAGAGACCCAGTACTTC
V gene: TRBV20-1; D gene: .; clone size: .; J gene: TRBJ2-7; CDR3 protein: CSAEGRKAYEQYF; CDR3 DNA: TGCAGTGCTGAGGGTAGGAAGGCCTACGAGCAGTACTTC
V gene: TRBV28; D gene: .; clone size: many; J gene: TRBJ2-5; CDR3 protein: CASSLYLPGSKTQYF; CDR3 DNA: TGTGCCAGCAGTTTATATCTTCCGGGGTCGAAGACCCAGTACTTC
V gene: TRBV20-1; D gene: .; clone size: many; J gene: TRBJ2-1; CDR3 protein: CSALWPAGVYNEQFF; CDR3 DNA: TGCAGTGCCCTCTGGCCGGCTGGGGTATACAATGAGCAGTTCTTC
V gene: TRBV30; D gene: .; clone size: few; J gene: TRBJ1-1; CDR3 protein: CAWRIPPAEAFF; CDR3 DNA: TGTGCCTGGAGAATCCCGCCGGCTGAAGCTTTCTTT
V gene: TRBV3-1; D gene: .; clone size: many; J gene: TRBJ2-7; CDR3 protein: CASSQDQGPYGQYF; CDR3 DNA: TGTGCCAGCAGCCAAGATCAGGGTCCCTACGGGCAGTACTTC
V gene: TRBV15; D gene: .; clone size: many; J gene: TRBJ2-7; CDR3 protein: CATSRLRGYEQYF; CDR3 DNA: TGTGCCACCAGCAGACTTCGCGGGTACGAGCAGTACTTC